This T cell receptor (beta chain) was recovered during a study of breast tumors, draining lymph nodes, adjacent tissues. General observations from the study: Tumor repertoires ranked between lymph nodes and nontumor tissue in diversity, with V and J gene preferences. Tumor T cell lymph node origin was a supported hypothesis, not proven.

The lymph nodes were axillary draining lymph nodes from breast cancer patients. Points on this clonotype: Its antigen remains unidentified. A much larger clone is a single base away; this may be a read error.

Germline V gene data show CDR1 as MNHEY and CDR2 as SVGEGT. The CDR3 is 15 residues long. Trimming removed 5 bases from V and 0 bases from J, with 14 bases in between. Via MiXCR, TCRdb re-called the multiplex PCR reads, giving one row per CDR3 protein. The table records some 100,000 distinct CDR3 sequences, around 20% of them present only once. This TCR derives from a female donor with breast cancer. Some clones in this sample may be carry-over from other donors' samples. Sequencing used axillary lymph node tissue. This chain uses TRBV6-2 or TRBV6-3 with TRBJ2-7; D unresolved. The CDR3 DNA follows: TGTGCCAGCAGTGATTTGGACGCCAACTCCTACGAGCAGTACTTC. Translating gives CASSDLDANSYEQYF.